This T cell receptor (beta chain) emerged from a study of shared clonotypes between healthy human individuals (TCRdb year 2020). With respect to the entire study: A couple of women and a few men aged 18 to 49 years were included in the cohort. For each donor, CD4 naive and CD4 memory were each given three plates, CD8 naive was given two plates, and CD8 memory was given one plate. The study deeply sequenced blood TCR repertoires of five healthy adults to estimate repertoire size and the extent of clonotype sharing between individuals. To increase sequencing depth and limit assay-specific biases, TCR repertoire library preparation and sequencing were carried out by different laboratories using diverse techniques. Between about 0.94 and 8.9 billion PBMCs per donor were obtained by leukapheresis. Points the paper makes about the study in general: Across four donors, 5% to 6% of naive CD4, around 3.5% of naive CD8, 2% to 2.5% of memory CD4, and about 0.44% of memory CD8 clonotypes were shared. Based on pairwise subsampling, the degree of clonotype sharing among donors was expected to be affected by sequencing depth. Rarefaction of sorted-subset datasets indicated incomplete sequencing despite the large sequencing depth. Larger estimated clonotype richness was generally found for naive subsets than for memory subsets. Compared with non-shared clonotypes, clonotypes shared by all four sorted-subset donors had higher generation probabilities. Sampling was limited to blood, and TCR repertoires in tissue likely differ from TCR repertoires in blood. The genetic and exposure-history diversity represented was limited by the small number of donors.

Details on this clone: This receptor's antigen is unknown. An end of the junction does not agree with germline; a read error may underlie this.

Using the deep immunoSEQ assay, multiplex PCR amplified TCR CDR3 regions from genomic DNA. For each cell subset, the extracted genomic DNA was distributed evenly across all wells of several immunoSEQ 96-well plates, and each plate served as one replicate. Each replicate PCR for sorted subsets received 200 ng genomic DNA, equal to tens of thousands of T cell genomes. Purified libraries were measured with a Qubit 3.0 fluorometer, size-checked on a Bioanalyzer 2100, and measured again with the KAPA Library Quantification kit. Every immunoSEQ 96-well plate was sequenced on a dedicated single-read 150-cycle Illumina NextSeq 550 flow cell. The original pipeline was this. Because the immunoSEQ output included only junctional sequences and no quality scores, the filtering could not be the same as the filtering used for full-length reads. Sequences were annotated with PyIR, a Python wrapper for IgBLAST v1.9, using IMGT germline references to assign V/J genes and CDR3. Reads were filtered out if the reads had weak V/J assignments (E-value above 1e-6), no CDR3, stop codons, out-of-frame junctions, or ambiguous translated residues. V3J clonotypes were defined as sequences sharing an identical inferred V gene, J gene, and CDR3 amino acid sequence. The percentage overlap between two repertoires was calculated by dividing the number of shared unique clonotypes by the size of the smaller repertoire. RTK rarefaction, the Chao1 estimator, and Recon v2.1 estimates of unobserved clonotypes were used to assess repertoire richness. For all TCRbeta clonotypes obtained by the gDNA method from a handful of donors, generation probabilities were computed with OLGA. TCRdb retrieved this table from immuneACCESS and kept in-frame rearrangements only. Not all clones are present; in checked studies, unresolved V genes account for under half, and no reason is known for the remainder. The V and J calls and clone size were taken over from that table, and D and trimming were inferred from the DNA. This sample comprises millions of clones, 85% to 95% of them detected only once. Of the sample, 0.1% to 0.15% is held by the ten largest clones.

Looking up the germline V gene (reference sequence) yields CDR1 SSHAT and CDR2 FNYEAQ. The CDR3 has 16 amino acids, counting the end cysteine and phenylalanine. Just the 48-base CDR3 DNA is kept, in frame starting at base 1. Donors were healthy HIV-negative adults with no recently reported acute infections or vaccinations. Only Caucasian adults living in Nashville, Tennessee, USA were represented among the donors. Magnetic negative selection was used to enrich CD4+ T cells, after which naive cells were positively selected on CD45RA and the negative fraction became the memory subset. After blood collection by leukapheresis, PBMCs were isolated using Ficoll-Histopaque density gradient centrifugation and then cryopreserved in the vapor phase of liquid nitrogen. Analytical flow cytometry was used to check the purity and quantity of each magnetically sorted T cell population. Genomic DNA was isolated from every sorted fraction and measured by UV absorbance on a Nanodrop 2000c.

Sequencing was done on a sample of naive CD4+ T cells sorted from blood. This specimen's cell subset or site label, per the study, means: CD45RA+ positively selected. The receptor chain draws on TRBV7-7 and TRBJ2-1; 9 bases in between match TRBD2. The sequence derives from a man younger than 35 in good health. The DNA is TGTGCTAGCAGCTTAGCGCTGGCGGGAGGGGGCCATGAGCAGTTCTTC. Protein translation: CASSLALAGGGHEQFF.